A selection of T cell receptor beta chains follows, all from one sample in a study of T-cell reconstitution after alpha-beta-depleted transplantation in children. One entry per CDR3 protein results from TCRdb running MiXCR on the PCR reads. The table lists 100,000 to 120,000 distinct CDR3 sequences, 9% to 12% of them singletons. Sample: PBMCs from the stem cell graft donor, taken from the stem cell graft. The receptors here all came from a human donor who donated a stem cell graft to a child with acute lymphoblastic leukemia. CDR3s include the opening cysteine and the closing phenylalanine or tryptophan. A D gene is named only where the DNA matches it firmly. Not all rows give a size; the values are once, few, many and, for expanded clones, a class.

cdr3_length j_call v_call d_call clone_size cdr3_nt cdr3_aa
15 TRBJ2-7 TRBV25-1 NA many TGTGCCAGCAGGCCCGTGACAGGCAGCTCCTACGAGCAGTACTTC CASRPVTGSSYEQYF
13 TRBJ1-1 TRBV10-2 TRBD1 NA TGCGCCACCCTGACAGGGATGAACACTGAAGCTTTCTTT CATLTGMNTEAFF
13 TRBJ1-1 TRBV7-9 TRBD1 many TGTGCCAGCAGCTTTCAGGGGGCTACTGAAGCTTTCTTT CASSFQGATEAFF
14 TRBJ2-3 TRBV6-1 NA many TGTGCCAGCAGGGGACTGGGGAGCACAGATACGCAGTATTTT CASRGLGSTDTQYF
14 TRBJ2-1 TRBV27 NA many TGTGCCAGCACTGGCAGGGGGGTAGGCAATGAGCAGTTCTTC CASTGRGVGNEQFF
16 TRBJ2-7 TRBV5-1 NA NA TGCGCCAGCAGCTCAACCCCAGGGGACCACGACAGGGAGCAGTACTTC CASSSTPGDHDREQYF
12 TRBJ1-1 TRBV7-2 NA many TGTGCCAGCAGTCCAAGGTCCACTGAAGCTTTCTTT CASSPRSTEAFF
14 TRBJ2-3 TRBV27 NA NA TGTGCCAGCAGTTTCCTTATAGGGAGGGATACGCAGTATTTT CASSFLIGRDTQYF
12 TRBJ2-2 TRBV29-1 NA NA TGCAGCGTTGAAAGGCGATCCGGGGAGCTGTTTTTT CSVERRSGELFF
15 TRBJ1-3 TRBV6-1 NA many TGTGCCAGCGCGATACAGGGCCTCTCTGGAAACACCATATATTTT CASAIQGLSGNTIYF
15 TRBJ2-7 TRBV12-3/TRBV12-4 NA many TGTGCCAGCAGTTTGAACCCCCGGAGCCCCTACGAGCAGTACTTC CASSLNPRSPYEQYF
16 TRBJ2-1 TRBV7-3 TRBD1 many TGTGCCAGCAGCCCCCGGACAGGGAGCTCCTACAATGAGCAGTTCTTC CASSPRTGSSYNEQFF
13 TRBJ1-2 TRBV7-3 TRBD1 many TGTGCCAGCGGACAGGGGGCGGGCTATGGCTACACCTTC CASGQGAGYGYTF
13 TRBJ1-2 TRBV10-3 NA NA TGTGCCATCAGTGAGCAGGGTAACTATGGCTACACCTTC CAISEQGNYGYTF
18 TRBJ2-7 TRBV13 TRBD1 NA TGTGCCAGCAGCCCACTGATATCCTGGGACAGGCGAAACTACGAGCAGTACTTC CASSPLISWDRRNYEQYF
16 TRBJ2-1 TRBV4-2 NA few TGTGCCAGCAGCCAAGATACCGGGAGAGTCGGGGATGAGCAGTTCTTC CASSQDTGRVGDEQFF
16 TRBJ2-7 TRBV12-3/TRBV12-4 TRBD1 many TGTGCCAGCAGCCCCAGGGGGACAGTTTCCTCCTACGAGCAGTACTTC CASSPRGTVSSYEQYF
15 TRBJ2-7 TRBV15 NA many TGTGCCACCAGCAGAGTCCCGACTATGACCTACGAGCAGTACTTC CATSRVPTMTYEQYF
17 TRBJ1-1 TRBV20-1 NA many TGCAGTGCCTTCGACAGAACCACCTCGACCTTGAACACTGAAGCTTTCTTT CSAFDRTTSTLNTEAFF
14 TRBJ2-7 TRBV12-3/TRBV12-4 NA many TGTGCCAGCAGTTTACAAGCCAGGGCCTACGAGCAGTACTTC CASSLQARAYEQYF
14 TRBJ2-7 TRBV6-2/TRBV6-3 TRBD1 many TGTGCCAGCTCCCTGGGGACAGGGGTCTCCGAGCAGTACTTC CASSLGTGVSEQYF
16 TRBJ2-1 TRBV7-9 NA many TGTGCCAGCACCATCCCCACTAGGAGCTCCTACAATGAGCAGTTCTTC CASTIPTRSSYNEQFF
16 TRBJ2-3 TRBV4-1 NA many TGCGCCAGCAGCCAAGAAGGCCTAGGACTCACAGATACGCAGTATTTT CASSQEGLGLTDTQYF
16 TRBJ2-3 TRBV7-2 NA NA TGTGCCAGCAGCCTCGGGACACCCCCGCGCGCAGATACGCAGTATTTT CASSLGTPPRADTQYF
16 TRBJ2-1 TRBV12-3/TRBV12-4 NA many TGTGCCAGCAGTTTTAAAGTGGGGCCGGGGGCGAGGGAGCAGTTCTTC CASSFKVGPGAREQFF
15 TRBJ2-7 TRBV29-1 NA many TGCAGCGCCAAAAGAGGGGGACCCAGCTCCTACGAGCAGTACTTC CSAKRGGPSSYEQYF
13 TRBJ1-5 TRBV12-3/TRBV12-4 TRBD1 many TGTGCCAGCAGCCGACAGGGGGGGGAGCCCCAGCATTTT CASSRQGGEPQHF
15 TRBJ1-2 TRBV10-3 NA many TGTGCCATCAGTGAGTCGGTTGGGGTAGAGCAGGGCTACACCTTC CAISESVGVEQGYTF
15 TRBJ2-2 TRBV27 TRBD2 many TGTGCCAGCAGTTTACTAGCGGGGGGTACCGGGGAGCTGTTTTTT CASSLLAGGTGELFF
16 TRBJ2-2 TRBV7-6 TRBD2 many TGTGCCAGCAGCTTAGGACTAGCGGGAAACACCGGGGAGCTGTTTTTT CASSLGLAGNTGELFF
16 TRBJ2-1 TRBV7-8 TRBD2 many TGTGCCAGCAGCCCCGAGACTAGCGGGAGGGACAATGAGCAGTTCTTC CASSPETSGRDNEQFF
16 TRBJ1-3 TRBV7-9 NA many TGTGCCAGCAGCAGATTACAGGGCCTGCCTGGAAACACCATATATTTT CASSRLQGLPGNTIYF